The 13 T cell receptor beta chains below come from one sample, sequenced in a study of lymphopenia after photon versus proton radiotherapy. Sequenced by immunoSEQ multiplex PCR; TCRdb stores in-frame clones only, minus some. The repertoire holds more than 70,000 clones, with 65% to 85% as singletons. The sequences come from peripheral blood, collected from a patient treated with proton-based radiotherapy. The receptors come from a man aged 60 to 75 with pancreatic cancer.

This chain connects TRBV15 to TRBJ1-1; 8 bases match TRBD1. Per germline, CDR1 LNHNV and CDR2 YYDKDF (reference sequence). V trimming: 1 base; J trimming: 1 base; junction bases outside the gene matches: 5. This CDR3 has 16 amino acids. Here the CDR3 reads CATSRGDRTSNTEAFF. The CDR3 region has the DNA TGTGCCACCAGCAGAGGGGACAGGACATCGAACACTGAAGCTTTCTTT.

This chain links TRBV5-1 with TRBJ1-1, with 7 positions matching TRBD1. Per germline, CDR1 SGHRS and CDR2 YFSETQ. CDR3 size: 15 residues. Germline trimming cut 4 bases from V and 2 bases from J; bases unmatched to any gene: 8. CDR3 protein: CASSPQTGVNTEAFF. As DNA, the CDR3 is TGCGCCAGCAGCCCTCAAACAGGGGTAAACACTGAAGCTTTCTTT. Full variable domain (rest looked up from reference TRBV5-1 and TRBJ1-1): KAGVTQTPRYLIKTRGQQVTLSCSPISGHRSVSWYQQTPGQGLQFLFEYFSETQRNKGNFPGRFSGRQFSNSRSEMNVSTLELGDSALYLCASSPQTGVNTEAFFGQGTRLTVV.

This chain's CDR3 is CSVDGTVETQYF. Written as DNA, the CDR3 is TGCAGCGTGGACGGGACAGTGGAGACCCAGTACTTC. The chain combines TRBV29-1 with TRBJ2-5; 7 bases align to TRBD1. After removal of 6 bases from V and 5 bases from J, the junction contained 6 bases not matched to a gene. The CDR3 sequence is 12 residues long. In germline, CDR1 is SQVTM, CDR2 ANQGSEA.

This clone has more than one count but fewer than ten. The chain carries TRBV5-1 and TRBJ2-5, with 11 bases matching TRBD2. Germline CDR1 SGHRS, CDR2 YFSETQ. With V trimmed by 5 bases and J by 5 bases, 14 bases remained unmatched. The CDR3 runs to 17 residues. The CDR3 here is CASRPLTGTSGRETQYF. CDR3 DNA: TGCGCCAGCAGACCACTAACCGGGACTAGCGGTCGGGAGACCCAGTACTTC.

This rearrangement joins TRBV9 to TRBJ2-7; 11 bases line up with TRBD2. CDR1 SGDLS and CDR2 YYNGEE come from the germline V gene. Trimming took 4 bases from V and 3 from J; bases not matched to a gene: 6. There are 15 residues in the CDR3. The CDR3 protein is CASSSGTSGDYEQYF. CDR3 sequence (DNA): TGTGCCAGCAGCTCCGGGACTAGCGGCGACTACGAGCAGTACTTC.

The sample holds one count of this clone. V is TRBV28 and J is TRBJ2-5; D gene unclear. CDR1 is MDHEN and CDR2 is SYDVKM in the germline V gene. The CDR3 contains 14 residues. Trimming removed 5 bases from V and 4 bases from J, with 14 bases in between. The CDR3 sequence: CASSPPPIGETQYF. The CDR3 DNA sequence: TGTGCCAGCAGTCCCCCCCCGATTGGAGAGACCCAGTACTTC.

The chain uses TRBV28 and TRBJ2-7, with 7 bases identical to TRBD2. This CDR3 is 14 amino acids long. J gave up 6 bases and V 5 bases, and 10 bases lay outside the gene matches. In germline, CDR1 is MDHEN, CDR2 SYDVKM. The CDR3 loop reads CASSLVPGGGEQYF. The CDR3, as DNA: TGTGCCAGCAGTCTTGTCCCAGGCGGGGGCGAGCAGTACTTC.

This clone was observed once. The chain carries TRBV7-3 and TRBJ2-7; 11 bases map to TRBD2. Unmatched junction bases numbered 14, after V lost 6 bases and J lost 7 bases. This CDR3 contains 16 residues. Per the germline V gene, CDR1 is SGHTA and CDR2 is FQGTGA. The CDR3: CASSDVGTSGRWEQYF. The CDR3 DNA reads TGTGCCAGCAGTGACGTAGGGACTAGCGGCAGGTGGGAGCAGTACTTC.

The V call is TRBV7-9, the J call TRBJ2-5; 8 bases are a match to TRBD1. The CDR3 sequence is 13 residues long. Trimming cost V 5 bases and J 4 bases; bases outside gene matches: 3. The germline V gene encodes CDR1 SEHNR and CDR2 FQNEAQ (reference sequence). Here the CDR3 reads CASSLTGVETQYF. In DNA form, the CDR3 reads TGTGCCAGCAGCCTGACAGGGGTAGAGACCCAGTACTTC. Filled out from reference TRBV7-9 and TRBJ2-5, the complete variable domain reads DTGVSQNPRHKITKRGQNVTFRCDPISEHNRLYWYRQTLGQGPEFLTYFQNEAQLEKSRLLSDRFSAERPKGSFSTLEIQRTEQGDSAMYLCASSLTGVETQYFGPGTRLLVL.

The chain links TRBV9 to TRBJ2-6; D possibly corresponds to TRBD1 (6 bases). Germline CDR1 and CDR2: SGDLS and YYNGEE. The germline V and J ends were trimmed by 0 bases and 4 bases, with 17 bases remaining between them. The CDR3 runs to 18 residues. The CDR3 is CASSVAQGLGFGANVLTF. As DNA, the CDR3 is TGTGCCAGCAGCGTAGCGCAGGGGTTAGGTTTCGGGGCCAACGTCCTGACTTTC.

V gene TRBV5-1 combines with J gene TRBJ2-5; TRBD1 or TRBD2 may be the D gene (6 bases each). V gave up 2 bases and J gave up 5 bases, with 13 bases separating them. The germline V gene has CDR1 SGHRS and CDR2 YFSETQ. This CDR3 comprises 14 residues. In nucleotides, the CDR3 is TGCGCCAGCAGCTTTGAGGGGGGCTGGGAGACCCAGTACTTC. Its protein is CASSFEGGWETQYF.

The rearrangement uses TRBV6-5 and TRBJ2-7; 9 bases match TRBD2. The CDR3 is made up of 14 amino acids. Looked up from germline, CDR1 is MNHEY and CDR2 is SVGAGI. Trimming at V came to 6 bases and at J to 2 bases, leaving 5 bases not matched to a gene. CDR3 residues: CASRAGGPPYEQYF. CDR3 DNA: TGTGCCAGCAGAGCGGGAGGCCCTCCCTACGAGCAGTACTTC.

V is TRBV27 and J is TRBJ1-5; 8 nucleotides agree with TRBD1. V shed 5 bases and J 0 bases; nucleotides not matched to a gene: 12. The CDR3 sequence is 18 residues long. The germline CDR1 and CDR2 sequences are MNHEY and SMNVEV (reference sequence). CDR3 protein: CASSTGQGVPYSNQPQHF. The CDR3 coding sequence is TGTGCCAGCAGTACCGGACAGGGAGTTCCTTATAGCAATCAGCCCCAGCATTTT.